These T cell receptor beta chains were read from a single sample in a study of blood T cell repertoires in COVID-19. Method: immunoSEQ multiplex PCR; TCRdb's copy keeps in-frame clones and lacks some. The sample lists over 250,000 clones; approximately 91% were seen once. Sequenced material: peripheral blood. The receptors shown here come from a man aged 50-59 years with acute or convalescent COVID-19. Both conserved end residues are part of each CDR3.

V,J,CDR3
TRBV2,TRBJ2-7,CASSSLAGGEEQYF
TRBV4-1,TRBJ2-1,CASSPSRGGKSYNEQFF
TRBV14,TRBJ2-3,CASSQVDYLPPDTQYF
TRBV4-2,TRBJ2-3,CASSPKPAAHRTDTQYF
TRBV7-9,TRBJ2-3,CASSLGSGTDTQYF
TRBV18,TRBJ2-7,CASSPKGESIDEQYF
TRBV5-1,TRBJ2-7,CASSLGGSAVSYEQYF
TRBV7-9,TRBJ2-1,CASSKEQGGEQFF
TRBV6-5,TRBJ1-6,CASSRDTGGSPLHF
TRBV7-2,TRBJ1-3,CASSQGTGLGGNTIYF